Following are 30 T cell receptor beta chains from one sample sequenced in a study of shared clonotypes between healthy human individuals. TCRdb's copy holds only in-frame clones and misses some; the assay was immunoSEQ multiplex PCR. The profile shows about 1 million clones, roughly 75% of them singletons. Sequencing input: memory CD4+ T cells sorted from blood. Noted subset: CD45RA-negative fraction. Every receptor here comes from a man in his late teens or twenties in good health.

The rearrangement links TRBV5-1 to TRBJ1-3; perhaps TRBD1 as D (5 bases). Looked up from germline, CDR1 is SGHRS and CDR2 is YFSETQ. Trimming removed 4 bases at V and 4 bases at J, with 24 bases between. This CDR3 has 18 amino acids. The CDR3 sequence: CASSLQLGAGSAGNTIYF. The CDR3 DNA reads as TGCGCCAGCAGCCTTCAACTTGGGGCAGGGTCAGCCGGAAACACCATATATTTT.

The chain couples TRBV30 to TRBJ1-5; D possibly corresponds to TRBD1 (5 bases). CDR3 length: 13 residues. Germline V gene sequence: CDR1 GTSNPN, CDR2 SVGIG (reference sequence). Trimming removed 3 bases from V and 7 bases from J, with 13 bases in between. The CDR3 region has the DNA TGTGCCTGGAGAGGAGGACCAGGGCAGCCCCAGCATTTT. Amino acid sequence: CAWRGGPGQPQHF.

The V call is TRBV6-5, the J call TRBJ2-7; D might be TRBD2 (5 bases). Trimming cost V 2 bases and J 2 bases, with 10 bases left between them. From germline, CDR1 is MNHEY and CDR2 SVGAGI. This CDR3 is built from 14 residues. CDR3 coding DNA: TGTGCCAGCAGTTACACCCCGAGGGCCTACGAGCAGTACTTC. It translates to CASSYTPRAYEQYF.

The J gene is TRBJ1-6, the V gene TRBV19; TRBD1 matches at 10 bases. The CDR3 is 17 amino acids. Trimming at V came to 0 bases and at J to 6 bases, leaving 5 bases not matched to a gene. CDR1 is LNHDA and CDR2 is SQIVND in the germline V gene (reference sequence). The CDR3 loop is CASSIEGTGASNSPLHF. CDR3 sequence (DNA): TGTGCCAGTAGTATAGAAGGGACAGGGGCTTCTAATTCACCCCTCCACTTT.

The V gene is TRBV5-6, the J gene TRBJ1-4; 8 nucleotides align to TRBD1. The CDR3 loop spans 16 amino acids. Per the germline V gene, CDR1 is SGHDT and CDR2 is YYEEEE. V was clipped by 0 bases and J by 4 bases; unmatched bases: 5. The CDR3 region has the DNA TGTGCCAGCAGCTTGGCCAGGGGGCCGGATAATGAAAAACTGTTTTTT. Amino acids: CASSLARGPDNEKLFF. Looking up the rest from reference TRBV5-6 and TRBJ1-4 gives the full variable domain: DAGVTQSPTHLIKTRGQQVTLRCSPKSGHDTVSWYQQALGQGPQFIFQYYEEEERQRGNFPDRFSGHQFPNYSSELNVNALLLGDSALYLCASSLARGPDNEKLFFGSGTQLSVL.

The chain couples TRBV5-1 to TRBJ2-3; the D gene is possibly TRBD1 (5 bases). CDR1 is SGHRS and CDR2 is YFSETQ in the germline V gene. V was trimmed by 4 bases and J by 3 bases, leaving 12 bases between them. The CDR3 is 14 amino acids. For the CDR3, the DNA is TGCGCCAGCAGCCAAAAAACAGGTACAGATACGCAGTATTTT. This encodes CASSQKTGTDTQYF.

This clone turned up a few times. V is TRBV5-1 and J is TRBJ1-6; TRBD1 matches at 11 bases. The CDR3 spans 15 residues. After removal of 4 bases from V and 8 bases from J, the junction contained 5 bases not matched to a gene. Germline V gives CDR1 SGHRS, CDR2 YFSETQ. The DNA for the CDR3 is TGCGCCAGCAGCGGGGGACAGGGGGGAGATTCACCCCTCCACTTT. Encoded protein: CASSGGQGGDSPLHF.

This chain joins TRBV7-9 and TRBJ2-7; maybe TRBD1 (5 bases). The CDR3 is 12 residues long. CDR1 and CDR2 (germline): SEHNR, FQNEAQ (reference sequence). V gave up 7 bases and J gave up 3 bases, with 10 bases separating them. CDR3 in DNA: TGTGCCAGCACTCAGGGAAACTACGAGCAGTACTTC. Protein: CASTQGNYEQYF.

Worth noting for this clone: An end of the junction differs from the germline gene, which may be a read error. V and J are TRBV6-1 and TRBJ1-5; 7 nucleotides align to TRBD1. The length of the CDR3 is 13 residues. Germline V CDR1 and CDR2: MNHNS, SASEGT. CDR3 in DNA: TGTGCCAGCAGTGAAGCGCGCGGGACAGACGAGTATTTT. Amino acid sequence: CASSEARGTDEYF.

This clone was seen a handful of times. Other nucleotide sequences in the sample specify the same CDR3. The V call is TRBV28, the J call TRBJ1-4; D gene uncertain. V was clipped by 4 bases and J by 7 bases, with 7 bases between them. Germline V CDR1 and CDR2: MDHEN, SYDVKM. The CDR3 runs 12 residues. CDR3 protein: CASSSLGEKLFF. CDR3 bases: TGTGCCAGCAGTTCCCTCGGTGAAAAACTGTTTTTT.

The count of this clone is one. V and J are TRBV18 and TRBJ2-1; D is possibly TRBD1 (6 bases). V lost 2 bases, J lost 6 bases, and 8 bases lay in between. The germline V gene has CDR1 KGHSH and CDR2 LQKENI. The CDR3 is made up of 13 amino acids. The CDR3 here is CASSPSDSNEQFF. The DNA of the CDR3 is TGTGCCAGCTCACCATCGGACAGCAATGAGCAGTTCTTC.

This chain uses TRBV7-8 with TRBJ1-4, with D unclear. Germline assignment: CDR1 SGHVS and CDR2 FQNEAQ. V was trimmed by 5 bases and J by 4 bases, leaving 14 bases between them. CDR3 size: 15 residues. Written as DNA, the CDR3 is TGTGCCAGCAGCCCTATTGGGCAGTATAATGAAAAACTGTTTTTT. Translation: CASSPIGQYNEKLFF.

V and J are TRBV5-1 and TRBJ2-7; TRBD2 matches at 12 bases. Trimming at V came to 4 bases and at J to 7 bases, leaving 15 bases not matched to a gene. This CDR3 contains 17 residues. Germline CDR1 and CDR2: SGHRS and YFSETQ. CDR3 residues: CASSGLAGIGHPTEQYF. DNA of the CDR3: TGCGCCAGCAGCGGACTAGCGGGAATAGGGCATCCTACGGAGCAGTACTTC. Full variable domain (missing parts from reference TRBV5-1 and TRBJ2-7): KAGVTQTPRYLIKTRGQQVTLSCSPISGHRSVSWYQQTPGQGLQFLFEYFSETQRNKGNFPGRFSGRQFSNSRSEMNVSTLELGDSALYLCASSGLAGIGHPTEQYFGPGTRLTVT.

This clone was recorded only once. V usage is TRBV7-6 and J usage is TRBJ2-7; the match to TRBD1 covers 11 bases. This CDR3 region has 15 residues. With V trimmed by 5 bases and J by 2 bases, 5 bases remained unmatched. CDR1 and CDR2 from the germline V gene are SGHVS and FNYEAQ. The CDR3 protein is CASSAPGQGAYEQYF. The CDR3 DNA is TGTGCCAGCAGCGCGCCGGGACAGGGGGCCTACGAGCAGTACTTC.

The chain's CDR3 is CASSTGTNSGNTIYF. In DNA, the CDR3 is TGTGCCAGCAGTACCGGGACAAACTCTGGAAACACCATATATTTT. This chain connects TRBV6-5 to TRBJ1-3; D possibly corresponds to TRBD1 (6 bases). The CDR3 runs to 15 residues. In germline, CDR1 is MNHEY, CDR2 SVGAGI. Trimming shortened V by 5 bases and J by 0 bases, and 11 bases separated the two germline ends.

The chain has TRBV5-1 and TRBJ1-2, with a possible D match to TRBD1 (5 bases). The V gene's germline CDR1 is SGHRS and CDR2 YFSETQ. The CDR3 spans 15 residues. Trimming cost V 2 bases and J 2 bases, with 13 bases left between them. CDR3 bases: TGCGCCAGCAGCTTCGTAGGGACGGTAAACTATGGCTACACCTTC. Translation: CASSFVGTVNYGYTF. Supplemented by reference TRBV5-1 and TRBJ1-2, the full variable domain reads KAGVTQTPRYLIKTRGQQVTLSCSPISGHRSVSWYQQTPGQGLQFLFEYFSETQRNKGNFPGRFSGRQFSNSRSEMNVSTLELGDSALYLCASSFVGTVNYGYTFGSGTRLTVV.

The rearrangement joins TRBV19 to TRBJ2-7, with D maybe TRBD1 (5 bases). The V and J ends lost 0 bases and 2 bases respectively, with 11 bases between them. The CDR3 totals 15 residues. Germline V lookup: CDR1 LNHDA, CDR2 SQIVND (reference sequence). For the CDR3, the DNA is TGTGCCAGTAGTATAGATAACTTAGGGGCCTACGAGCAGTACTTC. It specifies CASSIDNLGAYEQYF.

The V gene is TRBV7-2, the J gene TRBJ2-1; TRBD2 agrees at 14 bases. The CDR3 has 15 residues. Germline values: CDR1 SGHTA, CDR2 FQGNSA. J lost 2 bases, V lost 9 bases, and 3 bases had no gene match. The CDR3 loop reads CASTGLAGAYNEQFF. DNA of the CDR3: TGTGCCAGTACGGGACTAGCGGGAGCCTACAATGAGCAGTTCTTC.

The V and J genes are TRBV25-1 and TRBJ2-7; 13 bases align to TRBD2. The ends lost 5 bases at V and 5 bases at J; junction bases unmatched: 6. The length of the CDR3 is 15 residues. The germline V gene encodes CDR1 MGHDK and CDR2 SYGVNS. The CDR3 nucleotides read TGTGCCAGCAGTCAACTAGCGGGAGGGCTTAACGAGCAGTACTTC. It codes for CASSQLAGGLNEQYF.

A remark on this clone: Other DNA variants within this sample encode the same CDR3. V gene TRBV5-1 combines with J gene TRBJ2-5; D unresolved. The CDR3 has 15 residues. CDR1 is SGHRS and CDR2 is YFSETQ in the germline V gene. Trimming stripped 0 bases from V and 5 bases from J, with 14 bases between. The CDR3 spells CASSLGGASGETQYF. The CDR3 nucleotides read TGCGCCAGCAGCTTGGGAGGCGCTAGTGGGGAGACCCAGTACTTC. Filled out from reference TRBV5-1 and TRBJ2-5, the complete variable domain reads KAGVTQTPRYLIKTRGQQVTLSCSPISGHRSVSWYQQTPGQGLQFLFEYFSETQRNKGNFPGRFSGRQFSNSRSEMNVSTLELGDSALYLCASSLGGASGETQYFGPGTRLLVL.

About this clone itself: This sample also contains other DNA sequences that code for the same CDR3. The chain joins TRBV19 to TRBJ2-5; no reliable D call. The germline V gene has CDR1 LNHDA and CDR2 SQIVND (reference sequence). This CDR3 contains 14 residues. With 1 base removed from V and 1 base from J, the gap between germline ends came to 7 bases. The DNA for the CDR3 is TGTGCCAGTAGTATAGGGTCGGGCCAAGAGACCCAGTACTTC. It codes for CASSIGSGQETQYF.

The chain links TRBV6-5 to TRBJ2-7; 8 nucleotides align to TRBD2. Trimming removed 0 bases from V and 2 bases from J; junction bases left unmatched: 6. The germline V gene encodes CDR1 MNHEY and CDR2 SVGAGI. The CDR3 totals 16 residues. CDR3 bases: TGTGCCAGCAGTTACTCATCGGCGGGAGGAACCTACGAGCAGTACTTC. As protein: CASSYSSAGGTYEQYF.

This clone was observed a handful of times. The chain is built from TRBV5-6 and TRBJ2-2; 9 bases are a match to TRBD1. The CDR3 contains 15 residues. Germline CDR1 is SGHDT and CDR2 is YYEEEE. The V gene end was trimmed by 4 bases and the J gene end by 4 bases; junction bases not matched to a gene: 5. This CDR3 is CASSPDRGSTGELFF. The DNA for the CDR3 is TGTGCCAGCAGCCCGGACAGGGGATCCACCGGGGAGCTGTTTTTT.

The chain joins TRBV19 to TRBJ1-2; TRBD1 matches 8 bases. Germline-derived CDR1 and CDR2 are LNHDA and SQIVND (reference sequence). The V gene end was trimmed by 5 bases and the J gene end by 8 bases; junction bases not matched to a gene: 7. The length of the CDR3 is 13 residues. The CDR3: CASSPQDREGYTF. CDR3 sequence (DNA): TGTGCCAGTAGTCCCCAGGACAGGGAAGGCTACACCTTC.

Comment on this clone: The same CDR3 arises from other DNA sequences in this sample as well. This rearrangement joins TRBV5-6 to TRBJ2-1, with no clear D. Trimming pared 1 base from V and 7 bases from J, leaving 6 bases between. The CDR3 consists of 12 residues. Germline values: CDR1 SGHDT, CDR2 YYEEEE. The CDR3 loop is CASSLPSNEQFF. The CDR3 nucleotides read TGTGCCAGCAGCTTGCCAAGTAATGAGCAGTTCTTC. Looking up the rest from reference TRBV5-6 and TRBJ2-1 gives the full variable domain: DAGVTQSPTHLIKTRGQQVTLRCSPKSGHDTVSWYQQALGQGPQFIFQYYEEEERQRGNFPDRFSGHQFPNYSSELNVNALLLGDSALYLCASSLPSNEQFFGPGTRLTVL.

The V and J genes are TRBV30 and TRBJ2-2; TRBD2 is a possible D gene (5 bases). Per germline, CDR1 GTSNPN and CDR2 SVGIG (reference sequence). This CDR3 region has 16 residues. V was cut by 0 bases and J by 3 bases, with 14 bases left in between. The DNA of the CDR3 is TGTGCCTGGAGTGTTTCTAGCAGGCGCCACACCGGGGAGCTGTTTTTT. This codes for CAWSVSSRRHTGELFF. Combining the CDR3 with reference TRBV30 and TRBJ2-2 gives the whole variable domain SQTIHQWPATLVQPVGSPLSLECTVEGTSNPNLYWYRQAAGRGLQLLFYSVGIGQISSEVPQNLSASRPQDRQFILSSKKLLLSDSGFYLCAWSVSSRRHTGELFFGEGSRLTVL.

The J gene is TRBJ1-6, the V gene TRBV15; weak D call: TRBD1 (5 bases). The CDR3 has 13 amino acids. Germline V lookup: CDR1 LNHNV, CDR2 YYDKDF (reference sequence). V shed 0 bases and J shed 9 bases, with 6 bases lying between them. The DNA for the CDR3 is TGTGCCACCAGCAGAGATGGGGGTTCACCCCTCCACTTT. Encoded protein: CATSRDGGSPLHF.

In this sample, this clone turned up many times. The chain uses TRBV6-1 and TRBJ2-2, with 7 bases aligning to TRBD1. After removal of 7 bases from V and 6 bases from J, the junction contained 5 bases not matched to a gene. The V gene's germline CDR1 is MNHNS and CDR2 SASEGT. CDR3 size: 13 residues. CDR3 bases: TGTGCCAGCATTACACAGGGGTCCGGGGAGCTGTTTTTT. Translation: CASITQGSGELFF.

This clone is a singleton in its sample. The CDR3 sequence: CASSRLVRTQNTEAFF. The CDR3 coding sequence is TGTGCCAGCTCACGCCTTGTAAGGACACAGAACACTGAAGCTTTCTTT. The rearrangement uses TRBV18 and TRBJ1-1; possible D gene TRBD1, 5 bases. The CDR3 is 16 amino acids. CDR1 and CDR2 from the germline V gene are KGHSH and LQKENI. Trimming took 4 bases from V and 1 from J, leaving 16 bases between them.

Turning to this clone: Given a much more abundant clone one base away, this may be a read error. This chain joins TRBV9 and TRBJ2-1; D uncertain. Deletions cut 7 bases from V and 2 bases from J, with 4 bases between. Germline V lookup: CDR1 SGDLS, CDR2 YYNGEE. This CDR3 comprises 11 residues. This CDR3 is CASGTYNEQFF. The CDR3 DNA is TGTGCCAGCGGAACCTACAATGAGCAGTTCTTC.